This is a list of T cell receptor beta chains from one sample in a study of T cells in Graves' hyperthyroidism and ophthalmopathy. Each CDR3 protein is one row after TCRdb ran MiXCR on the multiplex PCR reads. The data hold about 420,000 distinct CDR3 sequences, with roughly 15% observed a single time. The sequenced sample was blood. The receptor source for this set is a woman aged 18-35 years with Graves' hyperthyroidism. The CDR3 runs from the conserved cysteine through the conserved F or W. Each record gives: CDR3 protein, CDR3 DNA, V gene, clone size, D gene, J gene. A D gene is named only where the DNA matches it firmly. Not all rows give a size; the values are once, few, many and, for expanded clones, a class.

CDR3 protein: CSANPGRATESDTQYF; CDR3 DNA: TGCAGTGCTAATCCGGGGCGGGCAACAGAATCAGATACGCAGTATTTT; V gene: TRBV20-1; clone size: many; D gene: .; J gene: TRBJ2-3
CDR3 protein: CASSTRDSEETQYF; CDR3 DNA: TGTGCCAGCAGCACCCGGGACTCCGAAGAGACCCAGTACTTC; V gene: TRBV7-2; clone size: many; D gene: .; J gene: TRBJ2-5
CDR3 protein: CASRTGPSSYNSPLHF; CDR3 DNA: TGTGCCAGCAGGACAGGGCCTAGCTCCTATAATTCACCCCTCCACTTT; V gene: TRBV6-1; clone size: few; D gene: TRBD1; J gene: TRBJ1-6
CDR3 protein: CASSFWTSGSRTDTQYF; CDR3 DNA: TGTGCCAGCAGCTTTTGGACTAGCGGGAGTCGGACAGATACGCAGTATTTT; V gene: TRBV11-2; clone size: many; D gene: TRBD2; J gene: TRBJ2-3
CDR3 protein: CASSSTGSLATTEAFF; CDR3 DNA: TGTGCCAGCAGCTCAACGGGTTCCTTGGCGACCACTGAAGCTTTCTTT; V gene: TRBV7-3; clone size: .; D gene: .; J gene: TRBJ1-1
CDR3 protein: CASSPARGLSESGELFF; CDR3 DNA: TGTGCCAGCAGCCCAGCCCGGGGACTAAGTGAGTCCGGGGAGCTGTTTTTT; V gene: TRBV9; clone size: many; D gene: TRBD2; J gene: TRBJ2-2
CDR3 protein: CASSESTGDGYTF; CDR3 DNA: TGCGCCAGCAGTGAGTCGACAGGGGATGGCTACACCTTC; V gene: TRBV10-1; clone size: few; D gene: TRBD1; J gene: TRBJ1-2
CDR3 protein: CASSPLLLDRGLNIQYF; CDR3 DNA: TGTGCCAGCAGTCCCCTATTACTCGACAGGGGGCTAAACATTCAGTACTTC; V gene: TRBV28; clone size: many; D gene: TRBD1; J gene: TRBJ2-4
CDR3 protein: CASRQGGSTEAFF; CDR3 DNA: TGTGCCAGCAGACAGGGAGGGAGCACTGAAGCTTTCTTT; V gene: TRBV6-2/TRBV6-3; clone size: few; D gene: .; J gene: TRBJ1-1
CDR3 protein: CASSRGRPPDTQYF; CDR3 DNA: TGTGCCAGCAGCCGGGGACGCCCCCCCGATACGCAGTATTTT; V gene: TRBV7-9; clone size: few; D gene: .; J gene: TRBJ2-3
CDR3 protein: CASSPRRSAANTGELFF; CDR3 DNA: TGTGCCAGCAGCCCGAGACGGTCAGCAGCGAACACCGGGGAGCTGTTTTTT; V gene: TRBV11-2; clone size: few; D gene: .; J gene: TRBJ2-2
CDR3 protein: CASSLADRAHNEQFF; CDR3 DNA: TGTGCCAGCAGCTTAGCGGACAGGGCCCACAATGAGCAGTTCTTC; V gene: TRBV7-2; clone size: many; D gene: TRBD1; J gene: TRBJ2-1
CDR3 protein: CATSDPGTGDIMQYF; CDR3 DNA: TGTGCCACCAGTGATCCCGGGACAGGGGATATTATGCAGTATTTT; V gene: TRBV24-1; clone size: many; D gene: TRBD1; J gene: TRBJ2-3
CDR3 protein: CATSRDFTGELFF; CDR3 DNA: TGTGCCACCAGCAGAGATTTCACCGGGGAGCTGTTTTTT; V gene: TRBV15; clone size: .; D gene: .; J gene: TRBJ2-2
CDR3 protein: CAISEDPEEETQYF; CDR3 DNA: TGTGCCATCAGTGAGGACCCAGAGGAAGAGACCCAGTACTTC; V gene: TRBV10-3; clone size: many; D gene: .; J gene: TRBJ2-5
CDR3 protein: CASSYSDSSFASYNEQYF; CDR3 DNA: TGTGCCAGCAGTTACTCGGACAGCTCCTTTGCCTCCTACAACGAGCAGTACTTC; V gene: TRBV6-5; clone size: once; D gene: .; J gene: TRBJ2-7
CDR3 protein: CASSLGNTVGNQPQHF; CDR3 DNA: TGTGCCAGCAGTTTAGGGAACACAGTAGGCAATCAGCCCCAGCATTTT; V gene: TRBV12-3/TRBV12-4; clone size: many; D gene: .; J gene: TRBJ1-5
CDR3 protein: CAISEGGISNTIYF; CDR3 DNA: TGTGCCATCAGTGAGGGCGGGATCTCAAATACCATATATTTT; V gene: TRBV10-3; clone size: .; D gene: .; J gene: TRBJ1-3
CDR3 protein: CASSFQAPSPLHF; CDR3 DNA: TGTGCCAGCAGCTTCCAGGCTCCCTCACCCCTCCACTTT; V gene: TRBV7-2; clone size: many; D gene: .; J gene: TRBJ1-6
CDR3 protein: CASSSTSGTNEQYF; CDR3 DNA: TGTGCCAGCAGTTCGACTAGCGGGACAAACGAGCAGTACTTC; V gene: TRBV6-2/TRBV6-3; clone size: many; D gene: TRBD2; J gene: TRBJ2-7
CDR3 protein: CASSLGRFRQPQHF; CDR3 DNA: TGTGCCAGCAGTTTGGGGAGGTTTAGACAGCCCCAGCATTTT; V gene: TRBV12-3/TRBV12-4; clone size: many; D gene: .; J gene: TRBJ1-5
CDR3 protein: CAWDSGTRFYNEQFF; CDR3 DNA: TGTGCCTGGGACTCCGGGACAAGGTTCTACAATGAGCAGTTCTTC; V gene: TRBV30; clone size: many; D gene: .; J gene: TRBJ2-1
CDR3 protein: CASSLGGVKYF; CDR3 DNA: TGTGCCAGCAGTTTGGGCGGAGTCAAGTACTTC; V gene: TRBV12-3/TRBV12-4; clone size: many; D gene: .; J gene: TRBJ2-7
CDR3 protein: CAWSEWASYEQYF; CDR3 DNA: TGTGCCTGGAGTGAATGGGCCTCCTACGAGCAGTACTTC; V gene: TRBV30; clone size: many; D gene: .; J gene: TRBJ2-7
CDR3 protein: CAISEGLAGGGYEQYF; CDR3 DNA: TGTGCCATCAGTGAGGGACTAGCGGGAGGAGGGTACGAGCAGTACTTC; V gene: TRBV10-3; clone size: many; D gene: TRBD2; J gene: TRBJ2-7
CDR3 protein: CASSPRSSEYNEQFF; CDR3 DNA: TGTGCCAGCTCACCAAGGAGTAGCGAGTACAATGAGCAGTTCTTC; V gene: TRBV18; clone size: many; D gene: .; J gene: TRBJ2-1